The 6 T cell receptor beta chains below were found in one sample sequenced in a study of T cell repertoires in cytomegalovirus infection. These receptors have no identified antigens. TCRdb itself ran the reads through MiXCR, one entry per CDR3 protein. This table holds about 500,000 distinct CDR3 sequences, roughly a third found once. Sample: cultured PBMCs, taken from culture after CMV antigen stimulation. The origin of the receptors is a human donor in good health (CMV status not recorded). Some clones in this sample may be carry-over from other donors' samples.

The chain uses TRBV29-1 and TRBJ1-1; 9 nucleotides line up with TRBD1. CDR1 and CDR2 from the germline V gene are SQVTM and ANQGSEA. V shed 7 bases and J 4 bases; nucleotides not matched to a gene: 10. The CDR3 is 14 amino acids. CDR3 amino acids: CSAKTRDRVTEAFF. The CDR3 DNA reads TGCAGCGCCAAAACCCGGGACAGGGTCACTGAAGCTTTCTTT.

The rearrangement links TRBV4-3 to TRBJ2-6; TRBD2 matches at 15 bases. From germline, CDR1 is LGHNA and CDR2 YSLEER. This CDR3 has 24 amino acids. J was trimmed by 1 base and V by 2 bases; bases with no gene match: 18. CDR3 sequence (DNA): TGCGCCAGCAGCCAATTTTCTTGGGGGCGGACTAGCGGGGGGGTAGGTTCTGGGGCCAACGTCCTGACTTTC. This sequence encodes CASSQFSWGRTSGGVGSGANVLTF.

This clonotype was detected only a few times. The chain employs TRBV7-2 and TRBJ2-1; maybe TRBD1 (6 bases). The CDR3 covers 14 residues. Trimming took off 5 bases at V and 5 bases at J, with 13 bases between the two ends. Germline V lookup: CDR1 SGHTA, CDR2 FQGNSA. The CDR3 coding sequence is TGTGCCAGCAGCCCGACAAGGACAGACAATGAGCAGTTCTTC. This codes for CASSPTRTDNEQFF. The full variable domain, rest sourced from reference TRBV7-2 and TRBJ2-1, is GAGVSQSPSNKVTEKGKDVELRCDPISGHTALYWYRQSLGQGLEFLIYFQGNSAPDKSGLPSDRFSAERTGGSVSTLTIQRTQQEDSAVYLCASSPTRTDNEQFFGPGTRLTVL.

The gene calls are TRBV27 and TRBJ2-7, with unresolved D. The CDR3 consists of 14 residues. Germline values: CDR1 MNHEY, CDR2 SMNVEV (reference sequence). The ends were cut back, 5 bases at V and 0 bases at J, with 11 bases in the middle. In DNA, the CDR3 is TGTGCCAGCAGTCTAAGTCTGGGCTCCTACGAGCAGTACGTC. It yields the protein CASSLSLGSYEQYV.

The chain carries TRBV28 and TRBJ2-1; 9 positions agree with TRBD2. This CDR3 comprises 13 residues. CDR1 and CDR2 from the germline V gene are MDHEN and SYDVKM. V lost 5 bases and J lost 5; bases outside the gene matches: 1. CDR3 nucleotide sequence: TGTGCCAGCAGTCCTAGCGGGAACAATGAGCAGTTCTTC. Protein sequence: CASSPSGNNEQFF.

This clonotype was counted ten times or more. The chain uses TRBV7-8 and TRBJ2-3; no clear D. The CDR3 spans 16 residues. Per germline, CDR1 SGHVS and CDR2 FQNEAQ. Trimming shortened V by 4 bases and J by 0 bases, and 14 bases separated the two germline ends. CDR3 nucleotide sequence: TGTGCCAGCAGCTCAGGCATCTGGGCTAGCACAGATACGCAGTATTTT. It encodes CASSSGIWASTDTQYF.